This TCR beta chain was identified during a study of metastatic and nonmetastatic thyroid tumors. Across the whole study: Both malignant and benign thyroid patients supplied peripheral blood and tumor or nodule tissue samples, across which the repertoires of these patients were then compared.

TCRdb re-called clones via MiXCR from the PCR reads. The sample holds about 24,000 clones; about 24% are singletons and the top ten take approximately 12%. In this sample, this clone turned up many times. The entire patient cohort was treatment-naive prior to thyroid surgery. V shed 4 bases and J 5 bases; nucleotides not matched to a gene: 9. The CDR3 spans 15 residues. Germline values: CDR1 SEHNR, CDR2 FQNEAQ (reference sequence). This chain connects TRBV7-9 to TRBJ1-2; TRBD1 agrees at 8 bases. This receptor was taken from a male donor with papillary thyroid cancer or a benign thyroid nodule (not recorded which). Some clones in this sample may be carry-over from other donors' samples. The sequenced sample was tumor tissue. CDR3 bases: TGTGCCAGCAGCTCGTCCGACAGGGGTTTGTATGGCTACACCTTC. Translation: CASSSSDRGLYGYTF.